Here is one T cell receptor beta chain with its context. This sample is part of a study of blood T cell repertoires in COVID-19. Overall study context: Both acute and convalescent COVID-19 samples were obtained from the United States, Italy and Spain.

The germline gives CDR1 LGHDT, CDR2 YNNKEL (reference sequence). V lost 0 bases to trimming and J lost 9 bases, with 9 bases between them. CDR3 length: 14 residues. Original data processing: Amplification of reference gene primers was used by the study to estimate nucleated cell counts. Method: immunoSEQ multiplex PCR; TCRdb's copy keeps in-frame clones and lacks some. The DNA was the basis for D and trimming; V, J and clone size are from that table. The sample records about 440,000 clones, 70% to 90% being singletons. The chain employs TRBV3-1 (or the pseudogene TRBV3-2) and TRBJ1-6; no clear D. This receptor was identified in a woman younger than 30 with acute COVID-19. The sample consisted of PBMCs or T cells enriched from blood (not recorded which). CDR3 in amino acids: CASSQDLEISPLHF. For the CDR3, the DNA is TGTGCCAGCAGCCAAGATCTGGAGATTTCACCCCTCCACTTT.